This entry lists 29 T cell receptor beta chains sequenced from one sample in a study of cytomegalovirus exposure and HLA in healthy donors. In the PCR, 60 Vbeta and 13 Jbeta primers were used. Using immunoSEQ multiplex PCR, the repertoire was profiled, and TCRdb retains in-frame clones only, with some absent. The data hold 140,000 or so clones, with roughly 62% observed a single time. The specimen sequenced was PBMCs. These receptors came from a man in his fifties or sixties in good health and CMV-seronegative.

This sequence joins TRBV5-5 and TRBJ1-1; D ambiguous. CDR1 is SGHKS, CDR2 YYEKEE, per germline (reference sequence). The ends were cut back, 5 bases at V and 5 bases at J, with 10 bases in the middle. This CDR3 contains 12 residues. The CDR3 region has the DNA TGTGCCAGCAGTGGAGGAGGGACTGAAGCTTTCTTT. This gives the protein CASSGGGTEAFF.

This sequence joins TRBV5-1 and TRBJ2-3; 9 positions agree with TRBD2. Germline values: CDR1 SGHRS, CDR2 YFSETQ. J lost 4 bases, V lost 3 bases, and 9 bases had no gene match. This CDR3 is 16 amino acids long. CDR3 protein: CASSSTLAGASDTQYF. In nucleotides, the CDR3 is TGCGCCAGCAGCTCCACCTTAGCGGGAGCCTCAGATACGCAGTATTTT.

The chain employs TRBV5-1 and TRBJ2-1; a possible D gene is TRBD1 (6 bases). Germline assignment: CDR1 SGHRS and CDR2 YFSETQ. The CDR3 extends over 17 amino acids. V lost 2 bases and J 2 bases, leaving 17 bases between the germline ends. The CDR3 protein is CASSFSRGNLPYNEQFF. The DNA for the CDR3 is TGCGCCAGCAGCTTTTCCAGGGGAAATCTACCCTACAATGAGCAGTTCTTC.

The chain carries TRBV6-5 and TRBJ1-2; 7 nucleotides line up with TRBD1. Trimming took 6 bases from V and 4 from J; bases not matched to a gene: 8. Germline V CDR1 and CDR2: MNHEY, SVGAGI. This CDR3 contains 14 residues. The DNA for the CDR3 is TGTGCCAGCAGGCCTAGGACAGGCGCCTATGGCTACACCTTC. This encodes CASRPRTGAYGYTF.

CDR3 bases: TGCGCCAGCAGCCGTTTCCGGGACAGCTATCAGCCCCAGCATTTT. Translation gives CASSRFRDSYQPQHF. The gene calls are TRBV4-3 and TRBJ1-5, with TRBD1 matching over 7 bases. V dropped 4 bases and J dropped 5; count of bases not matched to a gene: 8. Germline assignment: CDR1 LGHNA and CDR2 YSLEER. CDR3 size: 15 residues.

The V gene is TRBV7-2, the J gene TRBJ2-1; TRBD1 is a possible D gene (5 bases). Deletions cut 6 bases from V and 5 bases from J, with 11 bases between. The CDR3 covers 13 residues. CDR1 is SGHTA, CDR2 FQGNSA, per germline. The CDR3 sequence: CASSQDKNNEQFF. The CDR3 region has the DNA TGTGCCAGCAGTCAGGACAAGAACAATGAGCAGTTCTTC.

The J gene is TRBJ2-5, the V gene TRBV4-2; 11 bases map to TRBD2. Germline loops: CDR1 LGHNA, CDR2 YNFKEQ. CDR3 length: 18 amino acids. The junction had 14 bases not matched to a gene; V was cut back by 3 bases and J by 5 bases. The CDR3 DNA is TGTGCCAGCAGCCAGAAAGCGGGGCTAGCGGGAGGCGGGGAGACCCAGTACTTC. Protein: CASSQKAGLAGGGETQYF.

The V gene is TRBV9, the J gene TRBJ1-1, with TRBD1 matching 8 bases. Germline CDR1 SGDLS, CDR2 YYNGEE. The length of the CDR3 is 15 residues. Trimming took 1 base from V and 4 from J; bases not matched to a gene: 6. The CDR3 sequence is CASSVYDRGGTEAFF. In nucleotides, the CDR3 is TGTGCCAGCAGCGTATACGACAGGGGTGGCACTGAAGCTTTCTTT.

V usage is TRBV29-1 and J usage is TRBJ2-7, with 8 bases fitting TRBD2. The V gene end was trimmed by 0 bases and the J gene end by 5 bases; junction bases not matched to a gene: 6. Per germline, CDR1 SQVTM and CDR2 ANQGSEA. The CDR3 runs to 14 residues. CDR3 residues: CSVEEAGGLDEQYF. In DNA, the CDR3 is TGCAGCGTTGAAGAGGCGGGGGGCCTCGACGAGCAGTACTTC.

This chain joins TRBV10-2 and TRBJ2-2, with D tentatively TRBD2 (5 bases). The CDR3 is 14 amino acids. The germline gives CDR1 WSHSY, CDR2 SAAADI. Trimming left V 6 bases short and J 5 bases short, with 13 bases between. The CDR3 region is CASSHFRGTGELFF. The DNA for the CDR3 is TGCGCCAGCAGCCACTTCAGAGGGACCGGGGAGCTGTTTTTT.

The rearrangement joins TRBV28 to TRBJ2-1; 14 nucleotides line up with TRBD2. CDR3 length: 15 amino acids. Trimming at V came to 5 bases and at J to 7 bases, leaving 4 bases not matched to a gene. Germline V gene data show CDR1 as MDHEN and CDR2 as SYDVKM. The CDR3 is CASSAGTSGSNEQFF. The CDR3 DNA reads as TGTGCCAGCAGTGCAGGGACTAGCGGGAGTAATGAGCAGTTCTTC.

V usage is TRBV7-9 and J usage is TRBJ2-7; 10 bases are shared with TRBD1. Per germline, CDR1 SEHNR and CDR2 FQNEAQ (reference sequence). The CDR3 contains 17 residues. Trimming at V came to 3 bases and at J to 1 base, leaving 9 bases not matched to a gene. CDR3 in DNA: TGTGCCAGCAGCTTCCCTTTTGGACAGGGGGATTCCTACGAGCAGTACTTC. This translates into CASSFPFGQGDSYEQYF.

The V and J genes are TRBV6-1 and TRBJ1-4, with TRBD1 identical over 7 bases. With 5 bases clipped from V and 3 bases from J, the junction kept 6 bases outside the gene matches. Germline assignment: CDR1 MNHNS and CDR2 SASEGT. The CDR3 has 15 amino acids. CDR3 DNA: TGTGCCAGCAGTTGGGAAGGGGGCCCTAATGAAAAACTGTTTTTT. Its protein product is CASSWEGGPNEKLFF.

This clone turned up a few times. The genes are TRBV6-5 and TRBJ1-3, with D perhaps matching TRBD1 (5 bases). Trimming took 1 base from V and 0 from J, leaving 10 bases between them. CDR1 MNHEY and CDR2 SVGAGI come from the germline V gene. The CDR3 is made up of 16 amino acids. The CDR3, as DNA: TGTGCCAGCAGTTACTTCGGGGGTCCCTCTGGAAACACCATATATTTT. Amino acid sequence: CASSYFGGPSGNTIYF.

In its sample, this clone was seen a few times. The gene calls are TRBV5-8 and TRBJ2-3; TRBD2 might be the D (5 bases). The CDR3 contains 15 residues. Germline V gives CDR1 SGHTS, CDR2 YDEGEE. V was clipped by 1 base and J by 0 bases, with 9 bases between them. Here the CDR3 DNA reads TGTGCCAGCAGCTTGAGCGGTACTAGCACAGATACGCAGTATTTT. Encoded protein: CASSLSGTSTDTQYF. Filled out from reference TRBV5-8 and TRBJ2-3, the complete variable domain reads EAGVTQSPTHLIKTRGQQATLRCSPISGHTSVYWYQQALGLGLQFLLWYDEGEERNRGNFPPRFSGRQFPNYSSELNVNALELEDSALYLCASSLSGTSTDTQYFGPGTRLTVL.

This chain connects TRBV6-5 to TRBJ1-1, with D possibly being TRBD1 (5 bases). The CDR3 runs to 13 residues. V lost 5 bases and J lost 4, with 11 bases in between. In germline, CDR1 is MNHEY, CDR2 SVGAGI. CDR3 sequence (DNA): TGTGCCAGCAGTCCCCGACAGATCACTGAAGCTTTCTTT. This encodes CASSPRQITEAFF.

This clone was observed once. The V call is TRBV18, the J call TRBJ1-1; 7 positions match TRBD1. CDR3 length: 15 residues. The trim removed 3 bases at V and 2 bases at J, leaving 6 bases unmatched. Germline V lookup: CDR1 KGHSH, CDR2 LQKENI. CDR3 protein: CASSPGQSLNTEAFF. In nucleotides, the CDR3 is TGTGCCAGCTCACCGGGACAGTCCCTAAACACTGAAGCTTTCTTT.

The chain couples TRBV19 to TRBJ1-1, with D perhaps matching TRBD1 (5 bases). Trimming pared 0 bases from V and 3 bases from J, leaving 8 bases between. CDR3 length: 14 amino acids. Germline CDR1 reads LNHDA; CDR2 reads SQIVND (reference sequence). CDR3 coding DNA: TGTGCCAGTAGTATAGATAAAGGGGACACTGAAGCTTTCTTT. It encodes CASSIDKGDTEAFF.

The gene calls are TRBV15 and TRBJ1-2, with D unresolved. Germline values: CDR1 LNHNV, CDR2 YYDKDF (reference sequence). With 0 bases removed from V and 4 bases from J, the gap between germline ends came to 9 bases. The CDR3 is 14 residues long. CDR3 sequence reads: CATSRDQEAYGYTF. As DNA, the CDR3 is TGTGCCACCAGCAGAGATCAGGAGGCCTATGGCTACACCTTC.

This chain uses TRBV15 with TRBJ1-5; 7 bases line up with TRBD1. With V trimmed by 0 bases and J by 2 bases, 4 bases remained unmatched. The CDR3 totals 16 residues. Germline lookup yields CDR1 LNHNV and CDR2 YYDKDF (reference sequence). CDR3 in amino acids: CATSRDRGSGNQPQHF. CDR3 DNA: TGTGCCACCAGCAGAGACAGGGGGTCTGGCAATCAGCCCCAGCATTTT.

This chain connects TRBV7-6 to TRBJ2-7; tentative D call: TRBD2 (5 bases). Trimming shortened V by 1 base and J by 6 bases, and 19 bases separated the two germline ends. This CDR3 is built from 16 residues. Germline CDR1 SGHVS, CDR2 FNYEAQ. The CDR3 DNA reads TGTGCCAGCAGCTTAGGGATCGGGGAATCGCGCGGCGAGCAGTACTTC. This translates into CASSLGIGESRGEQYF.

This chain uses TRBV9 with TRBJ1-1; 8 bases map to TRBD1. The CDR3 has 16 amino acids. Losses at the gene ends were 0 bases for V and 4 bases for J; bases not matched to a gene: 8. CDR1 is SGDLS and CDR2 is YYNGEE in the germline V gene. CDR3 sequence reads: CASSVEDRVRVTEAFF. CDR3 nucleotides: TGTGCCAGCAGCGTAGAGGACAGGGTACGAGTCACTGAAGCTTTCTTT.

This sequence joins TRBV6-4 and TRBJ1-1; D uncertain. Trimming took 10 bases from V and 5 from J, leaving 23 bases between them. The CDR3 runs 15 residues. Germline values: CDR1 MRHNA, CDR2 SNTAGT. CDR3 sequence reads: CATRPNNLATTEAFF. The CDR3 bases are TGTGCCACTCGCCCTAACAATTTAGCCACTACTGAAGCTTTCTTT.

The chain couples TRBV6-5 to TRBJ1-2; 8 bases are a match to TRBD1. Germline V gene lookup returns CDR1 MNHEY and CDR2 SVGAGI. V lost 8 bases and J lost 8; bases outside the gene matches: 13. The CDR3 extends over 14 amino acids. The CDR3 region is CASRGTGGLRGYTF. CDR3 DNA: TGTGCCAGCCGGGGAACAGGGGGACTACGAGGCTACACCTTC.

The gene calls are TRBV7-2 and TRBJ1-2; D is perhaps TRBD1 (5 bases). The germline CDR1 and CDR2 sequences are SGHTA and FQGNSA. The CDR3 is 15 residues long. Deletions cut 6 bases from V and 8 bases from J, with 22 bases between. Here the CDR3 DNA reads TGTGCCAGCAGGCCGACAACTACCGGGACTCGGGGCTACACCTTC. This gives the protein CASRPTTTGTRGYTF.

The rearrangement joins TRBV5-4 to TRBJ2-7, with D possibly being TRBD2 (5 bases). Germline V gene sequence: CDR1 SGHNT, CDR2 YYREEE (reference sequence). This CDR3 comprises 14 residues. The V end was cut by 0 bases, the J end by 2 bases, with 9 bases between. The CDR3: CASSLASGTYEQYF. The CDR3 DNA reads as TGTGCCAGCAGCTTGGCAAGCGGCACCTACGAGCAGTACTTC.

The chain recombines TRBV5-1 with TRBJ1-1, with TRBD1 matching over 9 bases. The J segment lost 1 base and the V segment lost 3 bases, leaving 13 bases of the junction unmatched. The CDR3 totals 18 residues. Germline V gene data show CDR1 as SGHRS and CDR2 as YFSETQ. CDR3 DNA: TGCGCCAGCAGCTGGAAGGTACAGGGGGCAGGTCGGAACACTGAAGCTTTCTTT. Its translation is CASSWKVQGAGRNTEAFF.

J is TRBJ2-7 and V is TRBV11-3, with D possibly matching TRBD1 (6 bases). Between the trimmed V and J ends, which lost 1 base and 5 bases, there was a span of 12 bases. Germline CDR1 SGHNT, CDR2 YENEEA. This CDR3 spans 14 amino acids. The DNA for the CDR3 is TGTGCCAGCAGCTTAGGCAGGGGAGCAAACGAGCAGTACTTC. Protein: CASSLGRGANEQYF.

The rearrangement links TRBV4-3 to TRBJ1-4; D possibly corresponds to TRBD1 (5 bases). The germline V gene encodes CDR1 LGHNA and CDR2 YSLEER. The CDR3 is 18 amino acids. V lost 0 bases to trimming and J lost 1 base, with 15 bases between them. Here the CDR3 reads CASSQDRVGEGTNEKLFF. In DNA, the CDR3 is TGCGCCAGCAGCCAAGATCGGGTAGGGGAGGGAACTAATGAAAAACTGTTTTTT.